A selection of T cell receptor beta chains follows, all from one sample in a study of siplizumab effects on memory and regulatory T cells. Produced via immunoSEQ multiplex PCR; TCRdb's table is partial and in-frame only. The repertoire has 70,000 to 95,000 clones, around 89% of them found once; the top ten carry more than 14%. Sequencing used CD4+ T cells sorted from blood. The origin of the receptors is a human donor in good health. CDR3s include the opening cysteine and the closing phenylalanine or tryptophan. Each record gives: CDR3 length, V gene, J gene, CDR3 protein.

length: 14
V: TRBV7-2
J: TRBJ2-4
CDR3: CASSRRRDKNIQYF

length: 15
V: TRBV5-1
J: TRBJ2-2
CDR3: CASSPRQGDTGELFF

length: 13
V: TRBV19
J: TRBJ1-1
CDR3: CASSVARGTEAFF

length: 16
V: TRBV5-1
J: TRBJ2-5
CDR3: CASSLDGWPGQETQYF

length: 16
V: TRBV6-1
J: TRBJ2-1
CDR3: CASSEPGTGVANEQFF

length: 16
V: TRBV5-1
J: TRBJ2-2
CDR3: CASSLNRAKDPGELFF

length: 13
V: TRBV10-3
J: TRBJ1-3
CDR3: CAISDGSGNTIYF

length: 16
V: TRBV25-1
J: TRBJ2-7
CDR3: CASSEYPWTDSYEQYF

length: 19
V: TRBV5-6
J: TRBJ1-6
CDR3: CASSLRRDRGTPYNSPLHF

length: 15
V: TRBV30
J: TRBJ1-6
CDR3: CAWSVRTRDNSPLHF

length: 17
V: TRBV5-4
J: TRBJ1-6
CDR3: CASSLPRGTADNSPLHF

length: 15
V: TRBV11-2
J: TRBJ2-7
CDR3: CASTKLRGPSYEQYF

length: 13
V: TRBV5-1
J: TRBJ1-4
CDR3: CASRAQTNEKLFF

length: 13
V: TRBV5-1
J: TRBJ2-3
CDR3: CASSLVEADTQYF

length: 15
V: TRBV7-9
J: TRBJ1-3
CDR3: CASSLGPSSGNTIYF

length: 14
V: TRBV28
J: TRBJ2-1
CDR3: CASSLFVDYGEQFF

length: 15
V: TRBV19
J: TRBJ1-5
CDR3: CASSSQGGSNQPQHF

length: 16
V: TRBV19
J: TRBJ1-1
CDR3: CASSFTGGEGRIEAFF